This T cell receptor beta chain was captured by sequencing in a study of blood T cell repertoires in COVID-19. Losses at the gene ends were 3 bases for V and 8 bases for J; bases not matched to a gene: 2. CDR1 and CDR2 (germline): SQVTM, ANQGSEA. This CDR3 is built from 12 residues. Original handling: Scientists estimated how many nucleated cells there were by amplifying reference gene primers. TCRdb keeps only in-frame clones here, not all; method: immunoSEQ multiplex PCR. D and trimming were read from the DNA, whereas the V and J calls and clone size are those reported in that table. This table holds around 100,000 clones, around four fifths found once.

The clonotype originates from a man aged 50 to 60 with active or convalescent COVID-19. What was sequenced was peripheral blood. This chain connects TRBV29-1 to TRBJ1-4; TRBD1 aligns across 8 bases. The CDR3 sequence: CSVDTGGEKLFF. The CDR3 DNA reads as TGCAGCGTTGACACAGGGGGGGAAAAACTGTTTTTT.